This T cell receptor beta chain was sequenced during a study of blood T cell repertoires in COVID-19. Some clones are missing from TCRdb's copy, which holds only in-frame ones; the method was immunoSEQ multiplex PCR. The table includes some 350,000 clones, 85% to 90% detected once. V lost 4 bases, J lost 1 base, and 10 bases lay in between. Germline-derived CDR1 and CDR2 are GTSNPN and SVGIG (reference sequence). This CDR3 is built from 13 residues. This clone was counted once. One Seattle source followed patients from active infection through their disease course. The sequenced material came from peripheral blood. This receptor was taken from a woman in her 70s with COVID-19, enrolled during active disease. The chain recombines TRBV30 with TRBJ1-1; possibly TRBD1 for D (6 bases). CDR3 sequence (DNA): TGTGCCTGGACTCGGACAGCGAACACTGAAGCTTTCTTT. This gives the protein CAWTRTANTEAFF. Supplemented by reference TRBV30 and TRBJ1-1, the full variable domain reads SQTIHQWPATLVQPVGSPLSLECTVEGTSNPNLYWYRQAAGRGLQLLFYSVGIGQISSEVPQNLSASRPQDRQFILSSKKLLLSDSGFYLCAWTRTANTEAFFGQGTRLTVV.